This T cell receptor beta chain is drawn from a study of T cell responses to AZD1222 COVID-19 vaccine. This table comes from immunoSEQ multiplex PCR, and its TCRdb copy is limited to in-frame clones, with some not included. The sample lists approximately 150,000 clones, 92% occurring once. Both about-4-week and about-12-week second-dose recipients were combined. The germline CDR1 and CDR2 sequences are MNHEY and SVGEGT. Trimming at V came to 4 bases and at J to 6 bases, leaving 4 bases not matched to a gene. The CDR3 is made up of 14 amino acids. This TCR was recovered from an adult who received the AZD1222 COVID-19 vaccine. The sample consisted of peripheral blood, taken 28 days after the second AZD1222 dose. The chain links TRBV6-2 or TRBV6-3 to TRBJ2-2; 8 bases are a match to TRBD1. The CDR3 sequence: CASSLDRGAGELFF. The CDR3 region has the DNA TGTGCCAGCAGTTTAGACAGGGGCGCCGGGGAGCTGTTTTTT.